The sequence of this TCR beta chain was determined in a study of T cell responses to AZD1222 COVID-19 vaccine. As for the study in general: Samples with a second dose at about 4 or about 12 weeks were pooled together. Study findings and constraints: An increase in Spike-specific TCR breadth and depth was observed after two AZD1222 doses. Donor demographics were predominantly white British with a female majority; clonal diversity may be underestimated. Seropositive AZD1222 recipients at baseline numbered only six or seven.

A word on this clone: What it binds is unknown.

The CDR3 has 14 amino acids. V dropped 0 bases and J dropped 6 bases, with 13 bases sitting between them. Germline V gene lookup returns CDR1 SGHRS and CDR2 YFSETQ. Generated by immunoSEQ multiplex PCR, the TCRdb table keeps only in-frame clones and is missing some. This table holds 85,000 to 130,000 clones, about 88% found once. The rearrangement uses TRBV5-1 and TRBJ2-7, with D possibly being TRBD1 (6 bases). This receptor was identified in an adult in good health. This specimen consisted of peripheral blood, obtained on day 0 of AZD1222 vaccination. In DNA, the CDR3 is TGCGCCAGCAGCTTGGGTACAGGGAGTCCCGAGCAGTACTTC. This encodes CASSLGTGSPEQYF.